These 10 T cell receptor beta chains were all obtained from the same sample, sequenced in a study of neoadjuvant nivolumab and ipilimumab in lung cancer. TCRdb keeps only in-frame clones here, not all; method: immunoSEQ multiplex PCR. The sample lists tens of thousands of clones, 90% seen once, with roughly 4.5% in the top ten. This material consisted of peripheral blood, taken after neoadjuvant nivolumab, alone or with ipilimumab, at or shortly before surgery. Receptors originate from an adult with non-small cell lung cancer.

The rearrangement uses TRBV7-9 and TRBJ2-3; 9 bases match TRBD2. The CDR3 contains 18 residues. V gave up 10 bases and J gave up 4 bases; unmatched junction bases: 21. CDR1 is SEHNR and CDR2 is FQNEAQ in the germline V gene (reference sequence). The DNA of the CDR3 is TGTGCCACCGTTCCGGGACTAGCTAGAGGAAGGGTGTCAGATACGCAGTATTTT. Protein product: CATVPGLARGRVSDTQYF.

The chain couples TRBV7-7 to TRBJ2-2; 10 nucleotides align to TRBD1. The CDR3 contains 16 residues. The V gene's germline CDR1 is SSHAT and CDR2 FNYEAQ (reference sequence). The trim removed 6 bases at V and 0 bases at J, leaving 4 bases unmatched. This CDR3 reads CASRQGQGSNTGELFF. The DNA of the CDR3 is TGTGCCAGCAGGCAGGGACAGGGGTCGAACACCGGGGAGCTGTTTTTT.

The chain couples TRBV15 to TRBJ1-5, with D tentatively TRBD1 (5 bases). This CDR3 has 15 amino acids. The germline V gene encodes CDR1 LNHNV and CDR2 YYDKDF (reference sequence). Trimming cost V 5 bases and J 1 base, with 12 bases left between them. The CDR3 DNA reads TGTGCCACCAGCCTGGGGGGGGAGAGCAATCAGCCCCAGCATTTT. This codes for CATSLGGESNQPQHF.

The CDR3 region is CASSLEVGGETQYF. CDR3 DNA: TGCGCCAGCAGCTTGGAGGTCGGGGGAGAGACCCAGTACTTC. This chain joins TRBV5-1 and TRBJ2-5; TRBD2 might be the D (6 bases). V was clipped by 0 bases and J by 4 bases, with 10 bases between them. CDR1 is SGHRS, CDR2 YFSETQ, per germline. The CDR3 has 14 amino acids.

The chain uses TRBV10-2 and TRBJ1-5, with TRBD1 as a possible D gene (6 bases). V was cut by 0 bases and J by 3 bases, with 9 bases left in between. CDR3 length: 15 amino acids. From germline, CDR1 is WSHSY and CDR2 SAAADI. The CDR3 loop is CASSESTGINQPQHF. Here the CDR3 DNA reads TGCGCCAGCAGTGAGTCTACAGGGATCAATCAGCCCCAGCATTTT.

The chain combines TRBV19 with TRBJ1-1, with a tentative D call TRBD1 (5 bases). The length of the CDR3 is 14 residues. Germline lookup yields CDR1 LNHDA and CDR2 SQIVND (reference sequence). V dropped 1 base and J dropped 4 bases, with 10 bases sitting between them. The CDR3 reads CASSIARGSTEAFF. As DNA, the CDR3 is TGTGCCAGTAGTATAGCGAGGGGTAGCACTGAAGCTTTCTTT.

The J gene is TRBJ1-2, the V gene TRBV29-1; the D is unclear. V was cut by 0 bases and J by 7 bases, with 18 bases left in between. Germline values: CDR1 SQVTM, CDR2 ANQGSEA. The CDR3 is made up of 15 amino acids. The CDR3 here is CSVEDPEKTPGGYTF. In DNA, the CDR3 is TGCAGCGTTGAAGATCCAGAGAAGACGCCGGGTGGCTACACCTTC.

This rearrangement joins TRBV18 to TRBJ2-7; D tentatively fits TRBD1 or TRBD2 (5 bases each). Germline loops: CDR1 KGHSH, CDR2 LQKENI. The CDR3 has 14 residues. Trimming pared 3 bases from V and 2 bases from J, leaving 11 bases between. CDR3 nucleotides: TGTGCCAGCTCACCCAGGCGAGGGGCCTACGAGCAGTACTTC. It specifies CASSPRRGAYEQYF.

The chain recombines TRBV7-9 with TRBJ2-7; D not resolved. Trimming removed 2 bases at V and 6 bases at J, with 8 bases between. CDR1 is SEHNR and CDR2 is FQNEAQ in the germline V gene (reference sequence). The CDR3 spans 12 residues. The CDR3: CASSLNQPEQYF. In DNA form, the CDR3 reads TGTGCCAGCAGCTTAAATCAACCCGAGCAGTACTTC.

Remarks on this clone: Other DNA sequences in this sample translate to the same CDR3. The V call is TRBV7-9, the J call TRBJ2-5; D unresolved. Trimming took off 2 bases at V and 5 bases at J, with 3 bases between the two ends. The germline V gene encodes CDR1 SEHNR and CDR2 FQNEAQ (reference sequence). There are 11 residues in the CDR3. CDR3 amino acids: CASSLFETQYF. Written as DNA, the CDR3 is TGTGCCAGCAGCTTATTCGAGACCCAGTACTTC. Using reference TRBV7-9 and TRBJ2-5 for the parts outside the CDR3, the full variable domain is DTGVSQNPRHKITKRGQNVTFRCDPISEHNRLYWYRQTLGQGPEFLTYFQNEAQLEKSRLLSDRFSAERPKGSFSTLEIQRTEQGDSAMYLCASSLFETQYFGPGTRLLVL.